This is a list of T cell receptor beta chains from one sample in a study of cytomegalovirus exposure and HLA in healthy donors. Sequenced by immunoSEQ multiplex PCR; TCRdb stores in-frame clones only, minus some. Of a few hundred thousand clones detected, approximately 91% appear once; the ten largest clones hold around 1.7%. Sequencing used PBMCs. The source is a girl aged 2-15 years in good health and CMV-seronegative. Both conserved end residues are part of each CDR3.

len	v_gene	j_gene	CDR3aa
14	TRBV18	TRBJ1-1	CASSRGGVNTEAFF
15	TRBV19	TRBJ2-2	CASRMGTQVTGELFF
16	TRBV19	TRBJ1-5	CASRGQSNLSNQPQHF
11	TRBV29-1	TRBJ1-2	CSVGRGEGYTF
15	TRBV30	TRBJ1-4	CAWSPATVLNEKLFF
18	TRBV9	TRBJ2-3	CASSVPRTSGGEVDTQYF
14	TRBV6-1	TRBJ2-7	CASTSDGTVYEQYF
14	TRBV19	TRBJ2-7	CASSPLAGAYEQYF
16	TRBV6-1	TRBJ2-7	CASTETGGYSSYEQYF
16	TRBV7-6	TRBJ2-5	CASSLEVGLPQETQYF
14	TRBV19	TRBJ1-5	CASRYGGRNQPQHF